The text below deals with one T cell receptor (beta chain). These data are taken from a study of blood T cells in healthy people across ages. A second PCR of about 6 to 12 cycles used a sample-barcoded 5' primer and a J-beta primer mix. TCRdb re-derived calls from the 5' RACE reads in MiXCR, one entry per CDR3 protein. The sample lists 800,000 to 1,300,000 distinct CDR3 sequences; about 23% were seen once. There are 15 residues in the CDR3. Deletions cut 5 bases from V and 4 bases from J, with 17 bases between. Germline values: CDR1 SGHAT, CDR2 FQNNGV. In addition, the sample was reused for a study of T cells of mothers and their children. That work contributes: Slightly, though not significantly, more overlap was seen in related than in unrelated mother-child pairs.

Input material: blood. The chain carries TRBV11-2 and TRBJ1-2; D is unresolved. This clonotype was sampled from a girl aged 2-15 years in good health. CDR3 sequence: CASSLKWPNSYGYTF. In DNA, the CDR3 is TGTGCCAGCAGCCTAAAGTGGCCGAACAGCTATGGCTACACCTTC.